A selection of T cell receptor beta chains follows, all from one sample in a study of T cell responses to AZD1222 COVID-19 vaccine. Data came from immunoSEQ multiplex PCR; TCRdb stores just in-frame clones and leaves some out. Here the sample spans 140,000 to 150,000 clones, around 89% being singletons. This sample comprised peripheral blood, obtained on day 0 of AZD1222 vaccination. These receptors were taken from an adult in good health. The conserved cysteine and the conserved F or W are not part of the CDR3 here. A D gene is named only where the DNA matches it firmly.

v_call: TRBV14; j_call: TRBJ2-3; d_call: -; cdr3_length: 12; cdr3_aa: ASSQVGGVDTQY
v_call: TRBV6-5; j_call: TRBJ1-6; d_call: -; cdr3_length: 13; cdr3_aa: ASSSSDSDNSPLH
v_call: TRBV7-9; j_call: TRBJ1-1; d_call: -; cdr3_length: 11; cdr3_aa: ASSLVRSPEAF
v_call: TRBV7-2; j_call: TRBJ2-1; d_call: TRBD2; cdr3_length: 16; cdr3_aa: ASTRGVSGSDSYNEQF
v_call: TRBV3-1/TRBV3-2; j_call: TRBJ2-7; d_call: -; cdr3_length: 12; cdr3_aa: ASSHPRRTYEQY
v_call: TRBV24-1; j_call: TRBJ2-2; d_call: TRBD2; cdr3_length: 13; cdr3_aa: ATDSLGTSGGELF
v_call: TRBV19; j_call: TRBJ1-2; d_call: TRBD1; cdr3_length: 15; cdr3_aa: ASSVPGQTAEVYGYT
v_call: TRBV27; j_call: TRBJ1-2; d_call: -; cdr3_length: 11; cdr3_aa: ASSLSGEYGYT
v_call: TRBV19; j_call: TRBJ1-2; d_call: TRBD1; cdr3_length: 12; cdr3_aa: ASSVGTVNYGYT
v_call: TRBV5-1; j_call: TRBJ1-1; d_call: TRBD1; cdr3_length: 12; cdr3_aa: ASSLGQGGTEAF
v_call: TRBV14; j_call: TRBJ2-5; d_call: -; cdr3_length: 12; cdr3_aa: ASSQVSGGETQY
v_call: TRBV14; j_call: TRBJ2-7; d_call: TRBD2; cdr3_length: 15; cdr3_aa: ASSQGLVGRVSYEQY
v_call: TRBV18; j_call: TRBJ2-6; d_call: -; cdr3_length: 11; cdr3_aa: ASSPMDGTVLT
v_call: TRBV7-9; j_call: TRBJ1-1; d_call: -; cdr3_length: 11; cdr3_aa: ASSLGQNTEAF